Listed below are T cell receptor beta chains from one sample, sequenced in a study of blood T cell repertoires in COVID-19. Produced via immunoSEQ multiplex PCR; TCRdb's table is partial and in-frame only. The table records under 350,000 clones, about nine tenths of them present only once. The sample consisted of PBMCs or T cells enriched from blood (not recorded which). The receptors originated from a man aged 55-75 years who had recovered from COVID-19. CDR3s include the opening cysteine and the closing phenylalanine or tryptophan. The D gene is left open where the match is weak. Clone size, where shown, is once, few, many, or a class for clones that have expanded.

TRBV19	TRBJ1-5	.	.	CASRPGSGDFKKDQPQHF	TGTGCCAGTAGGCCCGGTTCGGGGGATTTTAAGAAAGATCAGCCCCAGCATTTT
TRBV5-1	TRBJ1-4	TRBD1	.	CASSMGQGQEKLFF	TGCGCCAGCAGCATGGGACAGGGTCAAGAAAAACTGTTTTTT
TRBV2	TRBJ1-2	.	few	CASSLLYGYTF	TGTGCCAGCAGTCTCCTCTATGGCTACACCTTC
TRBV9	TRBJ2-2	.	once	CASSALGGPGTGELFF	TGTGCCAGCAGCGCCTTGGGGGGGCCGGGCACCGGGGAGCTGTTTTTT
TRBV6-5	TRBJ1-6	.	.	CASSYFTFATPLHF	TGTGCCAGCAGTTACTTTACCTTCGCGACACCCCTCCACTTT
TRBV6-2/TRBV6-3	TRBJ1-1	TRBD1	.	CASSYLFRGMNTEAFF	TGTGCCAGCAGTTACCTGTTCAGGGGGATGAACACTGAAGCTTTCTTT
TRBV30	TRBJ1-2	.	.	CAWSVRGGYTF	TGTGCCTGGAGTGTACGAGGGGGCTACACCTTC
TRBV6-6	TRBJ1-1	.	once	CASSYLVNTEAFF	TGTGCCAGCAGTTACCTCGTGAACACTGAAGCTTTCTTT
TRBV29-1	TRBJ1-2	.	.	CSVEGTATDNYGYTF	TGCAGCGTTGAAGGTACAGCGACAGATAACTATGGCTACACCTTC
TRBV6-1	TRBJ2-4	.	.	CASSDPTKNIQYF	TGTGCCAGCAGTGACCCAACCAAAAACATTCAGTACTTC
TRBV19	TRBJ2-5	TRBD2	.	CASSADPSGGNRGTQYF	TGTGCCAGTAGTGCCGATCCTAGCGGGGGGAATCGCGGGACCCAGTACTTC
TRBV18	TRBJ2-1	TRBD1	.	CASFRGQGRDEQFF	TGTGCCAGCTTTCGGGGACAGGGACGGGACGAGCAGTTCTTC
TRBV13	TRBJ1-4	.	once	CASSSRQTNEKLFF	TGTGCCAGCAGCTCTAGACAGACGAATGAAAAACTGTTTTTT
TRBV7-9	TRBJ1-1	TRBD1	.	CASSADRGVEAFF	TGTGCCAGCAGCGCGGACAGGGGGGTTGAAGCTTTCTTT
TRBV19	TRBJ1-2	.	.	CASSIPPGDGYTF	TGTGCCAGTAGTATACCCCCAGGGGATGGCTACACCTTC
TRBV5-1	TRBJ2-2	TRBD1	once	CASSFNPGQGTGELFF	TGCGCCAGCAGCTTCAACCCGGGACAGGGAACCGGGGAGCTGTTTTTT
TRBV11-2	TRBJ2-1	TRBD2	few	CASSLQASGGTKQFF	TGTGCCAGCAGCTTACAGGCTAGCGGGGGAACCAAGCAGTTCTTC
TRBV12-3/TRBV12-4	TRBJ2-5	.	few	CASRKLWAPTQYF	TGTGCCAGCAGGAAGCTATGGGCGCCGACCCAGTACTTC
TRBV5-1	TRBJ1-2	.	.	CASSFQDSIYGYTF	TGCGCCAGCAGCTTTCAGGACAGTATCTATGGCTACACCTTC
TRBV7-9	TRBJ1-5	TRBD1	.	CASSQGGLAQPQHF	TGTGCCAGCAGTCAGGGGGGCTTGGCTCAGCCCCAGCATTTT
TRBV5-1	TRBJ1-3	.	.	CASSLDGGANGNTIYF	TGCGCCAGCAGCTTGGATGGGGGCGCAAATGGAAACACCATATATTTT
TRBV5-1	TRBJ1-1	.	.	CASSPPGGFTEAFF	TGCGCCAGCAGCCCCCCAGGAGGGTTCACTGAAGCTTTCTTT
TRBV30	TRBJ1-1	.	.	CAWSVQAGTEAFF	TGTGCCTGGAGTGTACAGGCGGGGACTGAAGCTTTCTTT
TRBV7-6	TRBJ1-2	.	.	CASSFGQNYGYTF	TGTGCCAGCAGCTTTGGTCAGAACTATGGCTACACCTTC
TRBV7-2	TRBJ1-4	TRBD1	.	CASSLGFLGQLEKLFF	TGTGCCAGCAGCTTAGGATTCCTGGGACAGCTCGAAAAACTGTTTTTT
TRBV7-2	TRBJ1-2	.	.	CASSLAGGHYGYTF	TGTGCCAGCAGCTTAGCCGGGGGGCACTATGGCTACACCTTC
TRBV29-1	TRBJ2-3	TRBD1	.	CSVRTGLVDTQYF	TGCAGCGTACGGACAGGGCTGGTAGATACGCAGTATTTT
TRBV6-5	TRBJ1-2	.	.	CASSYSGDWDYGYTF	TGTGCCAGCAGTTACTCCGGTGACTGGGACTATGGCTACACCTTC
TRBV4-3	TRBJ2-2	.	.	CASSHQQGDTGELFF	TGCGCCAGCAGCCACCAACAGGGTGACACCGGGGAGCTGTTTTTT
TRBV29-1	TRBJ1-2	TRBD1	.	CSVRDRIGYGYTF	TGCAGCGTTAGGGACAGGATAGGATATGGCTACACCTTC
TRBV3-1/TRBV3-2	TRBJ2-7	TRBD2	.	CASSQTSGAYEQYF	TGTGCCAGCAGCCAAACTAGCGGGGCCTACGAGCAGTACTTC
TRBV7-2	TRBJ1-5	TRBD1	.	CASSAGQGGIGPQHF	TGTGCCAGCAGCGCCGGACAGGGTGGCATAGGGCCCCAGCATTTT
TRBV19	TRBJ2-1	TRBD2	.	CASSIWREGVNEQFF	TGTGCCAGTAGTATTTGGCGGGAGGGGGTCAATGAGCAGTTCTTC
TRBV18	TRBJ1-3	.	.	CASSPPTGDDSGNTIYF	TGTGCCAGCTCACCACCAACAGGAGACGACTCTGGAAACACCATATATTTT
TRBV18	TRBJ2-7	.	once	CASSSGKSYEQYF	TGTGCCAGCTCATCAGGAAAGTCTTACGAGCAGTACTTC
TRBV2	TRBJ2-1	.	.	CASSEGPREQFF	TGTGCCAGCAGTGAAGGTCCGCGGGAGCAGTTCTTC
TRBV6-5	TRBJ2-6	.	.	CASSYGRSGANVLTF	TGTGCCAGCAGTTACGGGCGCTCTGGGGCCAACGTCCTGACTTTC
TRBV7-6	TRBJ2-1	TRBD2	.	CASSLFGGGGGNEQFF	TGTGCCAGCAGCTTATTTGGCGGGGGGGGCGGAAATGAGCAGTTCTTC
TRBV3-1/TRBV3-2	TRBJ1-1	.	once	CASSQDPTSTEAFF	TGTGCCAGCAGCCAAGACCCTACTAGCACTGAAGCTTTCTTT
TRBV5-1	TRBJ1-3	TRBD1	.	CASSPGQAISGNTIYF	TGCGCCAGCAGCCCTGGACAGGCCATCTCTGGAAACACCATATATTTT
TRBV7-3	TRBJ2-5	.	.	CASSPGAWETQYF	TGTGCCAGCAGCCCAGGGGCTTGGGAGACCCAGTACTTC
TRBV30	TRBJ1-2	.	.	CAWSVGGAYGYTF	TGTGCCTGGAGTGTTGGAGGGGCGTACGGCTACACCTTC
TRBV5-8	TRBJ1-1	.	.	CASSLLPFGGTEAFF	TGTGCCAGCAGCTTGCTCCCTTTCGGAGGCACTGAAGCTTTCTTT
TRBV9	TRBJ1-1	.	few	CASSPNTEAFF	TGTGCCAGCAGCCCAAACACTGAAGCTTTCTTT
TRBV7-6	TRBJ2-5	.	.	CASSLPGLQETQYF	TGTGCCAGCAGCTTGCCGGGACTCCAAGAGACCCAGTACTTC
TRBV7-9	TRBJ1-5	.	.	CASSLKQVIENQPQHF	TGTGCCAGCAGCTTAAAACAGGTTATAGAAAATCAGCCCCAGCATTTT
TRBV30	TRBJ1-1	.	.	CAWSEVTVGTEAFF	TGTGCCTGGAGTGAAGTAACAGTTGGCACTGAAGCTTTCTTT
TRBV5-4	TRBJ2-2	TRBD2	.	CASSRGLAGGNTGELFF	TGTGCCAGCAGCCGTGGACTAGCGGGGGGGAACACCGGGGAGCTGTTTTTT
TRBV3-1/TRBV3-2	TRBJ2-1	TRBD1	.	CASSLRDSQQFF	TGTGCCAGCAGCCTAAGGGACAGTCAGCAGTTCTTC
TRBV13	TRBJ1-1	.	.	CASSSFPGEAFF	TGTGCCAGCAGCTCGTTCCCCGGTGAAGCTTTCTTT
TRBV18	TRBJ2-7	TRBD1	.	CASSPGTGLSYEQYF	TGTGCCAGCTCACCCGGGACAGGGCTCTCCTACGAGCAGTACTTC
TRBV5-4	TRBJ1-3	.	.	CASSLAGGNTIYF	TGTGCCAGCAGCTTGGCCGGGGGAAACACCATATATTTT
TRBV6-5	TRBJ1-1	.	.	CASRPQGFTEAFF	TGTGCCAGCAGACCCCAGGGATTCACTGAAGCTTTCTTT
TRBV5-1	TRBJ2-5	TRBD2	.	CASNVAGVGETQYF	TGCGCCAGCAACGTAGCGGGAGTCGGGGAGACCCAGTACTTC
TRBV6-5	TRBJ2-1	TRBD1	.	CASSYSRTGVREQFF	TGTGCCAGCAGTTACTCGAGAACAGGGGTGAGGGAGCAGTTCTTC
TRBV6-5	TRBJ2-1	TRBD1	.	CATTSGQGSYNEQFF	TGTGCCACTACCTCGGGACAGGGGTCCTACAATGAGCAGTTCTTC
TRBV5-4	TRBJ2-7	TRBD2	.	CASRPDGGGLTYEQYF	TGTGCCAGCAGGCCCGATGGCGGGGGGCTCACCTACGAGCAGTACTTC
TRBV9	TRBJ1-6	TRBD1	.	CASSADRGAPGSPLHF	TGTGCCAGCAGCGCTGACAGGGGCGCTCCTGGGTCACCCCTCCACTTT
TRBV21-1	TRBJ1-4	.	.	CASRGGQGNEKLFF	TGTGCCAGCAGGGGGGGACAGGGCAATGAAAAACTGTTTTTT